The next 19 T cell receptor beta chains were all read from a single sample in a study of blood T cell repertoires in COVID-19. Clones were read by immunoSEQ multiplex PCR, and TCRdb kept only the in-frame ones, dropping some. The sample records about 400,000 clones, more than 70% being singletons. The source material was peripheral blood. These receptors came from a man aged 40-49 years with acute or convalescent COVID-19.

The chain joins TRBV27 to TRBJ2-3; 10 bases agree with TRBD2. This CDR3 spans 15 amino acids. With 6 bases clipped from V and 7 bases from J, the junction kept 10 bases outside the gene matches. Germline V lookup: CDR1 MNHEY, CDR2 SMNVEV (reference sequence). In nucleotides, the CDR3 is TGTGCCAGCAGCTATTTAGCGGGGGGCACCAATACGCAGTATTTT. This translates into CASSYLAGGTNTQYF.

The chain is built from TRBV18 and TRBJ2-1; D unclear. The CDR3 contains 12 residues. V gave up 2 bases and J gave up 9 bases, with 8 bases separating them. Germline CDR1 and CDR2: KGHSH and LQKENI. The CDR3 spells CASSPSSSEQFF. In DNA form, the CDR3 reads TGTGCCAGCTCACCATCTTCTTCTGAGCAGTTCTTC. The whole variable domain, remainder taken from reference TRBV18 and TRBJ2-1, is NAGVMQNPRHLVRRRGQEARLRCSPMKGHSHVYWYRQLPEEGLKFMVYLQKENIIDESGMPKERFSAEFPKEGPSILRIQQVVRGDSAAYFCASSPSSSEQFFGPGTRLTVL.

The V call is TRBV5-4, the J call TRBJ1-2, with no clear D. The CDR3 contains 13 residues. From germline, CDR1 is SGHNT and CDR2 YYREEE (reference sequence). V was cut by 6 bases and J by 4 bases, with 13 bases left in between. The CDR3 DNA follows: TGTGCCAGCACCCCGGGGTTTACCTATGGCTACACCTTC. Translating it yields CASTPGFTYGYTF.

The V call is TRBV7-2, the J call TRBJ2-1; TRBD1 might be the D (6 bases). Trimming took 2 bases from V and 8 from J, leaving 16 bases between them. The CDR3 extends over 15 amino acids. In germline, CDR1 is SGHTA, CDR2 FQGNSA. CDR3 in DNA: TGTGCCAGCAGCTTAAGTGCAGGGGAGCTGCATGAGCAGTTCTTC. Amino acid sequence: CASSLSAGELHEQFF.

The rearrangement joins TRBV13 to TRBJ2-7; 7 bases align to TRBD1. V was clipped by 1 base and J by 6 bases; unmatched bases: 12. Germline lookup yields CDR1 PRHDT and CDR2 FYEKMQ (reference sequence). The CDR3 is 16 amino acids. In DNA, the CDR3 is TGTGCCAGCAGCTTAGACCTGGGACAGAGGGGCCTCGAGCAGTACTTC. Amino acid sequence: CASSLDLGQRGLEQYF.

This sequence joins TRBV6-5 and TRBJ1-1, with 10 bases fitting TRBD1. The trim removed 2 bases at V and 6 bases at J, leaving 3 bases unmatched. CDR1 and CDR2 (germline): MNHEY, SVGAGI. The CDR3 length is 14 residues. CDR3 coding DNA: TGTGCCAGCAGTTACGGACAGGGGGGCCCTGAAGCTTTCTTT. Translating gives CASSYGQGGPEAFF.

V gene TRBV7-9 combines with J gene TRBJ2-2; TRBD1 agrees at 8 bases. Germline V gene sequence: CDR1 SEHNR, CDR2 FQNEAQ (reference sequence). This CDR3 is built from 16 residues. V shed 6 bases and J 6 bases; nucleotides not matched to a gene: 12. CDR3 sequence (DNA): TGTGCCAGCAGTCCCATTGACAGGGGTATCCCCGGGGAGCTGTTTTTT. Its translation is CASSPIDRGIPGELFF. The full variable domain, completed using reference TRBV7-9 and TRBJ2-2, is DTGVSQNPRHKITKRGQNVTFRCDPISEHNRLYWYRQTLGQGPEFLTYFQNEAQLEKSRLLSDRFSAERPKGSFSTLEIQRTEQGDSAMYLCASSPIDRGIPGELFFGEGSRLTVL.

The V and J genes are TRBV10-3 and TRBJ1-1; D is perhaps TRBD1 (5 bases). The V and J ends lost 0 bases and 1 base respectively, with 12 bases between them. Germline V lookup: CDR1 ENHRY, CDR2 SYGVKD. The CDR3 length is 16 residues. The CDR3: CAISESQGGKNTEAFF. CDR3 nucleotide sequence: TGTGCCATCAGTGAGTCCCAGGGAGGGAAGAACACTGAAGCTTTCTTT.

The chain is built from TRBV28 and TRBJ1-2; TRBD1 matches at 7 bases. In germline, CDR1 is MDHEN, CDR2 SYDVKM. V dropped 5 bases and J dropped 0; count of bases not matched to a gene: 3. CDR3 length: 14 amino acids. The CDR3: CASSQGQTNYGYTF. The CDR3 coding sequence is TGTGCCAGCAGTCAGGGACAGACTAACTATGGCTACACCTTC.

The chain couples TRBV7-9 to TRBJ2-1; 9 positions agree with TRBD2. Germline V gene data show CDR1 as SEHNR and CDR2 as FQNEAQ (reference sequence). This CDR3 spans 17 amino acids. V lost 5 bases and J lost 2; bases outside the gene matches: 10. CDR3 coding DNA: TGTGCCAGCAGCCCCCCTTTGCGGGAGGGCCCCTACAATGAGCAGTTCTTC. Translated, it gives CASSPPLREGPYNEQFF.

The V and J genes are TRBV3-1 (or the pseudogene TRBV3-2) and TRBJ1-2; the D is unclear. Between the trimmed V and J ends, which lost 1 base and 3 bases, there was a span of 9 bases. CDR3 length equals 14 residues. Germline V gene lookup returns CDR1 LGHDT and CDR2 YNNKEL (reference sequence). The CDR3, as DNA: TGTGCCAGCAGCCAAGGGAGTGCCCACTATGGCTACACCTTC. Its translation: CASSQGSAHYGYTF.

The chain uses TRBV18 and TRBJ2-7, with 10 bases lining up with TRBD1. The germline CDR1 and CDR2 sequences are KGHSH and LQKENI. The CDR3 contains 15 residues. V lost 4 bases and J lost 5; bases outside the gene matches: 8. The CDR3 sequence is CASSRDRGAVDEQYF. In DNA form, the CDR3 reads TGTGCCAGCTCACGGGACAGGGGAGCAGTCGACGAGCAGTACTTC.

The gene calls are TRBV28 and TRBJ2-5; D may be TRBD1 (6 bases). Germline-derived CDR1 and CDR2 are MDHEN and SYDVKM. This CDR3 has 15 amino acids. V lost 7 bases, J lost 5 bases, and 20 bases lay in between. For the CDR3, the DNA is TGTGCCAGCAAGGGGGACATATTAAATGCCGAGACCCAGTACTTC. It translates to CASKGDILNAETQYF.

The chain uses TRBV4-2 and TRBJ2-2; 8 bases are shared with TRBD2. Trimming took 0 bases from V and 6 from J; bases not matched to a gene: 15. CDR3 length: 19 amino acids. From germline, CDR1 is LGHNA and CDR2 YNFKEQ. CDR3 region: CASSQDGVGFGGAAGELFF. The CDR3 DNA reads TGTGCCAGCAGCCAAGATGGTGTTGGGTTCGGGGGGGCCGCCGGGGAGCTGTTTTTT.

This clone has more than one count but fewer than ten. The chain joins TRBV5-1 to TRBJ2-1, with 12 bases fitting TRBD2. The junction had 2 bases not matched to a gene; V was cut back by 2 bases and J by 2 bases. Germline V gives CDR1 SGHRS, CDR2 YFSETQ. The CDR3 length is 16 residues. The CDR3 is CASSLGTSGPYNEQFF. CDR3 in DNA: TGCGCCAGCAGCTTAGGGACTAGCGGGCCCTACAATGAGCAGTTCTTC. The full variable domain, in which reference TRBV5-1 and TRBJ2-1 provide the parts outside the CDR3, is KAGVTQTPRYLIKTRGQQVTLSCSPISGHRSVSWYQQTPGQGLQFLFEYFSETQRNKGNFPGRFSGRQFSNSRSEMNVSTLELGDSALYLCASSLGTSGPYNEQFFGPGTRLTVL.

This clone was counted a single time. CDR3 bases: TGTGCCAGCAGCCAAGAAGGTGACAGGGTGAGGGACAATGAGCAGTTCTTC. The encoded protein is CASSQEGDRVRDNEQFF. J is TRBJ2-1 and V is TRBV14; 7 bases are shared with TRBD1. The CDR3 spans 17 residues. Germline-derived CDR1 and CDR2 are SGHDN and FVKESK. Losses at the gene ends were 0 bases for V and 5 bases for J; bases not matched to a gene: 10. The full variable domain, rest sourced from reference TRBV14 and TRBJ2-1, is EAGVTQFPSHSVIEKGQTVTLRCDPISGHDNLYWYRRVMGKEIKFLLHFVKESKQDESGMPNNRFLAERTGGTYSTLKVQPAELEDSGVYFCASSQEGDRVRDNEQFFGPGTRLTVL.

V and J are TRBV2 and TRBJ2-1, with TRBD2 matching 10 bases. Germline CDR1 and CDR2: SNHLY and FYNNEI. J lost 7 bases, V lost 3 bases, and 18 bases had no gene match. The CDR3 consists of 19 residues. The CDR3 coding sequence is TGTGCCAGCAGTGACTGGAAAGGATCTAGCGGGAGTGGAGTGAATGAGCAGTTCTTC. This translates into CASSDWKGSSGSGVNEQFF.

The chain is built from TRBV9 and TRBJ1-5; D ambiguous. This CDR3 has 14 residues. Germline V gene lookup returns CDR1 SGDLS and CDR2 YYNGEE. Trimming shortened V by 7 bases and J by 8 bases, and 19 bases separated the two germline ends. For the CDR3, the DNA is TGTGCCAGCGCGGTCTCGCCCCTCGGTAAGCCCCAGCATTTT. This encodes CASAVSPLGKPQHF.

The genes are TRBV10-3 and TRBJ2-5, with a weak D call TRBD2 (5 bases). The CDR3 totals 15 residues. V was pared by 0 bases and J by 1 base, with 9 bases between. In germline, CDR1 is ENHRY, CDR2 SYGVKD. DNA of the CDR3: TGTGCCATCAGTGAGTCGAGGGAGATCCAAGAGACCCAGTACTTC. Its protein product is CAISESREIQETQYF.